This TCR beta chain was recovered during a study of blood T cell repertoires in COVID-19. Turning to the study itself: Samples representing acute and convalescent COVID-19 were sourced from the United States, Italy and Spain.

Participants, about 18 to 89 years old, spanned some 23 US areas. Someone with COVID-19 had been met by exposed participants within 2 weeks before study entry. Profiled with immunoSEQ multiplex PCR; TCRdb holds only in-frame clones, not every one. There are more than 300,000 clones in the sample; over 90% occur only once, and around 3.9% lies in the top ten. Per germline, CDR1 KGHSH and CDR2 LQKENI. V gave up 6 bases and J gave up 6 bases, with 15 bases separating them. The CDR3 covers 15 residues. The sequence derives from a woman younger than 45 who had been exposed to COVID-19. Input material: PBMCs or T cells enriched from blood (not recorded which). The genes are TRBV18 and TRBJ1-6, with a possible D match to TRBD1 (6 bases). CDR3 in amino acids: CASSSQRGINSPLHF. The CDR3 DNA follows: TGTGCCAGCTCGTCGCAAAGGGGGATTAATTCACCCCTCCACTTT.